The next 28 T cell receptor beta chains were all read from a single sample in a study of identical twins (dated by TCRdb to 2016 to 2018). Libraries were constructed by 5' RACE. Sequencing instrument: Illumina HiSeq 2000. The public reads were run again by TCRdb, first through fastp at Q25 and then through MiXCR, and only productive beta chains were kept. Every entry covers one CDR3 protein and lists the most common genes and DNA from its rows. Across this sample there are around 510,000 distinct CDR3 sequences, with 14% seen only once. Together, the top ten hold more than 0.8% of the sample. This same sample was also taken into another study, of yellow fever vaccine responses in identical twins.

Material: CD4+ T cells sorted from blood. Receptors originate from a woman younger than 30 in good health.

V and J are TRBV10-3 and TRBJ2-7; tentatively, D is TRBD1 or TRBD2 (6 bases each). Trimming pared 11 bases from V and 6 bases from J, leaving 14 bases between. Germline CDR1 ENHRY, CDR2 SYGVKD. This CDR3 contains 11 residues. The CDR3 DNA reads as TGTGCCGGAGGGACAAACCGCGAGCAGTACTTC. Translation gives CAGGTNREQYF.

This clonotype was recorded many times. The chain is built from TRBV4-2 and TRBJ2-2; D might be TRBD1 (5 bases). The CDR3 runs to 16 residues. Per germline, CDR1 LGHNA and CDR2 YNFKEQ. Trimming pared 4 bases from V and 5 bases from J, leaving 17 bases between. The DNA for the CDR3 is TGTGCCAGCAGCCCCTTAGGGCAGGGCGGAACCGGGGAGCTGTTTTTT. Translated, it gives CASSPLGQGGTGELFF.

This clonotype was seen many times. J is TRBJ2-7 and V is TRBV6-6; D is uncertain. With 2 bases removed from V and 3 bases from J, the gap between germline ends came to 8 bases. The CDR3 has 13 amino acids. CDR1 MNHNY and CDR2 SVGAGI come from the germline V gene (reference sequence). CDR3 amino acids: CASSYGSNYEQYF. The CDR3 region has the DNA TGTGCCAGCAGTTACGGATCTAACTACGAGCAGTACTTC.

The V call is TRBV12-3 or TRBV12-4, the J call TRBJ2-5, with D unresolved. The CDR3 runs to 12 residues. Trimming took 5 bases from V and 5 from J, leaving 9 bases between them. The CDR3 loop reads CASSVVRETQYF. Here the CDR3 DNA reads TGTGCCAGCAGTGTGGTTAGGGAGACCCAGTACTTC.

The chain joins TRBV15 to TRBJ2-1, with 9 bases aligning to TRBD1. J was trimmed by 0 bases and V by 2 bases; bases with no gene match: 5. The germline V gene has CDR1 LNHNV and CDR2 YYDKDF (reference sequence). CDR3 size: 17 residues. The CDR3 DNA sequence: TGTGCCACCAGCAGACAACCGGGACAGGGCTCCTACAATGAGCAGTTCTTC. Amino acid sequence: CATSRQPGQGSYNEQFF.

The gene calls are TRBV27 and TRBJ2-3, with 7 bases aligning to TRBD2. V shed 0 bases, J shed 8 bases, and the junction held 5 bases outside the gene matches. This CDR3 spans 14 amino acids. The V gene's germline CDR1 is MNHEY and CDR2 SMNVEV (reference sequence). Here the CDR3 DNA reads TGTGCCAGCAGTTTATCGAGTGGGACTACTACGCAGTATTTT. This translates into CASSLSSGTTTQYF.

This clonotype showed up just a few times. CDR3 sequence reads: CASSGSGTSSGEQYF. In nucleotides, the CDR3 is TGTGCCAGCAGTGGGTCCGGGACCTCATCGGGGGAGCAGTACTTC. The chain links TRBV6-1 to TRBJ2-7; D is perhaps TRBD1 or TRBD2 (5 bases each). V lost 4 bases and J lost 7, with 20 bases in between. CDR1 and CDR2 from the germline V gene are MNHNS and SASEGT. The CDR3 loop spans 15 amino acids.

This clonotype was seen a handful of times. The rearrangement joins TRBV6-5 to TRBJ1-2; a possible D gene is TRBD1 (6 bases). The CDR3 covers 12 residues. Germline CDR1 MNHEY, CDR2 SVGAGI. V lost 4 bases to trimming and J lost 7 bases, with 10 bases between them. As DNA, the CDR3 is TGTGCCAGCAGTTTGGGGGCGGGTGGCTACACCTTC. Its protein is CASSLGAGGYTF.

The chain carries TRBV6-5 and TRBJ2-3; 7 bases are a match to TRBD2. This CDR3 region has 17 residues. CDR1 is MNHEY and CDR2 is SVGAGI in the germline V gene. J gave up 1 base and V 0 bases, and 7 bases lay outside the gene matches. CDR3 sequence (DNA): TGTGCCAGCAGTTACTCGATAGCAAGCGGGGGCACAGATACGCAGTATTTT. This sequence encodes CASSYSIASGGTDTQYF.

The genes are TRBV30 and TRBJ2-7; maybe TRBD2 (6 bases). Germline loops: CDR1 GTSNPN, CDR2 SVGIG (reference sequence). This CDR3 is 15 amino acids long. The V and J ends lost 2 bases and 1 base respectively, with 15 bases between them. The CDR3: CAWSPSGLLSYEQYF. The CDR3 coding sequence is TGTGCCTGGAGTCCATCGGGACTTCTTTCCTACGAGCAGTACTTC.

CDR3 nucleotide sequence: TGTGCCAGCAGTTACTCAGGTCTAGGAGGGACTAGCCGCAATGAGCAGTTCTTC. Translating it yields CASSYSGLGGTSRNEQFF. The genes are TRBV6-2 or TRBV6-3 and TRBJ2-1; 9 bases fit TRBD2. V lost 0 bases, J lost 6 bases, and 12 bases stayed unmatched. Per the germline V gene, CDR1 is MNHEY and CDR2 is SVGEGT. This CDR3 has 18 amino acids.

This clonotype turned up a few times. The rearrangement joins TRBV2 to TRBJ2-7; 7 bases agree with TRBD1. CDR1 SNHLY and CDR2 FYNNEI come from the germline V gene. The CDR3 is 14 residues long. V was clipped by 6 bases and J by 2 bases; unmatched bases: 7. The CDR3 DNA sequence: TGTGCCAGCAGCGTAGACAGGGACGCCTACGAGCAGTACTTC. Translating it yields CASSVDRDAYEQYF.

The chain has TRBV11-2 and TRBJ1-4; D gene unclear. This CDR3 is 15 amino acids long. V was cut by 5 bases and J by 3 bases, with 13 bases left in between. In germline, CDR1 is SGHAT, CDR2 FQNNGV. Here the CDR3 reads CASSPPGRANEKLFF. CDR3 nucleotide sequence: TGTGCCAGCAGCCCCCCCGGTCGTGCTAATGAAAAACTGTTTTTT.

In this sample, this clonotype turned up many times. V and J are TRBV12-3 or TRBV12-4 and TRBJ2-2, with TRBD2 identical over 7 bases. V lost 5 bases and J lost 6; bases outside the gene matches: 6. CDR3 size: 14 residues. The CDR3 bases are TGTGCCAGCAGTCCCGGACTAGAGCCCGGGGAGCTGTTTTTT. This gives the protein CASSPGLEPGELFF.

This clonotype has only a few counts. The chain is built from TRBV3-1 and TRBJ2-1; the D is unclear. The ends were cut back, 1 base at V and 2 bases at J, with 6 bases in the middle. CDR1 is LGHDT and CDR2 is YNNKEL in the germline V gene (reference sequence). The CDR3 is made up of 14 amino acids. The DNA of the CDR3 is TGTGCCAGCAGCCAAGGGGCAGCCTACAATGAGCAGTTCTTC. This translates into CASSQGAAYNEQFF.

This clonotype was counted at least ten times. This chain links TRBV28 with TRBJ2-2; D is perhaps TRBD2 (5 bases). Trimming stripped 3 bases from V and 3 bases from J, with 20 bases between. Germline V CDR1 and CDR2: MDHEN, SYDVKM. This CDR3 region has 18 residues. CDR3 amino acids: CASSLAPYERQDTGELFF. CDR3 sequence (DNA): TGTGCCAGCAGTTTGGCCCCCTACGAGCGGCAAGACACCGGGGAGCTGTTTTTT.

The chain recombines TRBV29-1 with TRBJ2-1; tentative D call: TRBD1 (6 bases). CDR1 SQVTM and CDR2 ANQGSEA come from the germline V gene. Trimming stripped 3 bases from V and 2 bases from J, with 11 bases between. There are 14 residues in the CDR3. The CDR3 bases are TGCAGCGTTGATAGGCAGGGGACCTACAATGAGCAGTTCTTC. Its protein is CSVDRQGTYNEQFF.

The genes are TRBV21-1 and TRBJ2-6. TRBV21-1 is a recognized pseudogene. This CDR3 spans 16 amino acids. The CDR3 loop is CASVKLLRSGANVLTF. The DNA of the CDR3 is TGTGCCAGCGTCAAACTACTCCGCTCTGGGGCCAACGTCCTGACTTTC.

The chain links TRBV7-9 to TRBJ2-5; 9 bases map to TRBD1. The CDR3 has 16 residues. V lost 2 bases, J lost 2 bases, and 6 bases stayed unmatched. CDR1 and CDR2 (germline): SEHNR, FQNEAQ (reference sequence). The DNA for the CDR3 is TGTGCCAGCAGCTTATCCCGGGACAGGGAGCAAGAGACCCAGTACTTC. This encodes CASSLSRDREQETQYF.

The chain links TRBV20-1 to TRBJ2-5; D possibly corresponds to TRBD2 (5 bases). CDR1 and CDR2 from the germline V gene are DFQATT and SNEGSKA (reference sequence). The CDR3 extends over 12 amino acids. V was shortened by 3 bases and J by 10 bases, with 15 bases between the two germline ends. The CDR3 protein is CSASQNPGVQYF. CDR3 DNA: TGCAGTGCTAGCCAGAACCCCGGGGTCCAGTACTTC.

The chain employs TRBV20-1 and TRBJ2-1; 11 nucleotides agree with TRBD1. CDR3 size: 13 residues. J lost 6 bases, V lost 8 bases, and 6 bases had no gene match. Germline V gene data show CDR1 as DFQATT and CDR2 as SNEGSKA (reference sequence). DNA for the CDR3: TGCAGTCCCGGACAGGGGGCGGGCAATGAGCAGTTCTTC. Its protein product is CSPGQGAGNEQFF.

This clonotype turned up a few times. The V call is TRBV12-3 or TRBV12-4, the J call TRBJ2-3, with 12 bases aligning to TRBD2. The trim removed 2 bases at V and 4 bases at J, leaving 7 bases unmatched. This CDR3 comprises 17 residues. Written as DNA, the CDR3 is TGTGCCAGCAGTTTACCGGCTAGCGGGGGGGGGCCAGATACGCAGTATTTT. It codes for CASSLPASGGGPDTQYF.

The gene calls are TRBV7-8 and TRBJ1-1; TRBD1 might be the D (5 bases). Trimming shortened V by 0 bases and J by 5 bases, and 22 bases separated the two germline ends. The CDR3 contains 18 residues. Looked up from germline, CDR1 is SGHVS and CDR2 is FQNEAQ. The CDR3 loop is CASSLAAQGWTTATEAFF. In DNA, the CDR3 is TGTGCCAGCAGCTTAGCGGCGCAGGGATGGACGACAGCAACTGAAGCTTTCTTT.

The chain is built from TRBV29-1 and TRBJ2-4; weak D call: TRBD1 (5 bases). The CDR3 sequence is 12 residues long. V was cut by 4 bases and J by 8 bases, with 12 bases left in between. Looked up from germline, CDR1 is SQVTM and CDR2 is ANQGSEA. The CDR3 sequence: CSVAPREDIQYF. The CDR3 bases are TGCAGCGTTGCCCCCAGGGAAGACATTCAGTACTTC. The variable domain in full, completed from reference TRBV29-1 and TRBJ2-4, reads SAVISQKPSRDICQRGTSLTIQCQVDSQVTMMFWYRQQPGQSLTLIATANQGSEATYESGFVIDKFPISRPNLTFSTLTVSNMSPEDSSIYLCSVAPREDIQYFGAGTRLSVL.

V is TRBV27 and J is TRBJ2-6; tentative D call: TRBD1 (6 bases). The V gene's germline CDR1 is MNHEY and CDR2 SMNVEV (reference sequence). The CDR3 sequence is 15 residues long. The germline V and J ends were trimmed by 6 bases and 4 bases, with 13 bases remaining between them. Here the CDR3 reads CASSRQVRGANVLTF. In DNA form, the CDR3 reads TGTGCCAGCAGCCGACAGGTCAGGGGGGCCAACGTCCTGACTTTC. Supplemented by reference TRBV27 and TRBJ2-6, the full variable domain reads EAQVTQNPRYLITVTGKKLTVTCSQNMNHEYMSWYRQDPGLGLRQIYYSMNVEVTDKGDVPEGYKVSRKEKRNFPLILESPSPNQTSLYFCASSRQVRGANVLTFGAGSRLTVL.

This chain links TRBV30 with TRBJ2-1; 8 positions agree with TRBD2. The CDR3 length is 14 residues. The V and J ends lost 3 bases and 6 bases, in that order; junction bases with no gene match: 7. The germline CDR1 and CDR2 sequences are GTSNPN and SVGIG (reference sequence). CDR3 sequence: CAWSGGELINEQFF. CDR3 nucleotides: TGTGCCTGGAGCGGGGGGGAACTGATCAATGAGCAGTTCTTC.

The table lists this clonotype with many counts. This chain uses TRBV7-8 with TRBJ2-7; a weak D match, TRBD1 (5 bases). Trimming removed 3 bases at V and 4 bases at J, with 10 bases between. The CDR3 totals 13 residues. The V gene's germline CDR1 is SGHVS and CDR2 FQNEAQ. CDR3 protein: CASSLAAGYEQYF. CDR3 bases: TGTGCCAGCAGCTTGGCCGCAGGGTACGAGCAGTACTTC.

In its sample, this clonotype was seen a few times. Because the CDR3 is missing its conserved closing phenylalanine or tryptophan, this is likely a read error. This sequence joins TRBV5-6 and TRBJ1-2, with D unclear. In germline, CDR1 is SGHDT, CDR2 YYEEEE. The CDR3 is 11 residues long. V was pared by 5 bases and J by 6 bases, with 8 bases between. Here the CDR3 reads CASRDTHGYTI. DNA for the CDR3: TGTGCCAGCAGAGACACCCATGGCTACACCATC.